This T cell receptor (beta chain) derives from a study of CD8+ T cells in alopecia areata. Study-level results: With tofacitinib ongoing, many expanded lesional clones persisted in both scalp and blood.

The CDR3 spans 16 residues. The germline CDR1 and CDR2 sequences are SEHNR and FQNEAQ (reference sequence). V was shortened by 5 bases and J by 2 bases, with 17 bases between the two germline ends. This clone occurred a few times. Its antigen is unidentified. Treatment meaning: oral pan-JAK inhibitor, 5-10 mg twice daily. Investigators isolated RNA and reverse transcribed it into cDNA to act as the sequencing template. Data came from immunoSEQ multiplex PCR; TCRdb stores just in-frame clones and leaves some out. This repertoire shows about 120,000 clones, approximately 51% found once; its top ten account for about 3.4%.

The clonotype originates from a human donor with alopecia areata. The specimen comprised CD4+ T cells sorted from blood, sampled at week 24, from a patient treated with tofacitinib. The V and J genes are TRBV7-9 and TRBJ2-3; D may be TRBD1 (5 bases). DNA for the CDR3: TGTGCCAGCAGCCCCGGTACTTGGGGCGTCACAGATACGCAGTATTTT. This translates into CASSPGTWGVTDTQYF.